The 16 T cell receptor beta chains presented below share a single source sample, sequenced in a study of blood T cell repertoires in COVID-19. Clones were sequenced by immunoSEQ multiplex PCR, and TCRdb holds only the in-frame ones, with some missing. The sample carries 100,000 to 150,000 clones, 88% recorded once. The sample taken for sequencing was peripheral blood. The receptors were sampled from a woman aged 45-60 years with active or convalescent COVID-19.

The chain carries TRBV7-3 and TRBJ2-3; TRBD2 matches 11 bases. CDR3 length equals 15 residues. The germline gives CDR1 SGHTA, CDR2 FQGTGA. V trimming: 5 bases; J trimming: 1 base; junction bases outside the gene matches: 2. The CDR3 is CASSDSGRGTDTQYF. In DNA form, the CDR3 reads TGTGCCAGCAGCGATAGCGGGAGGGGCACAGATACGCAGTATTTT.

The CDR3, as DNA: TGTGCCACCGATTCTAGCGGGCCGAACACCGGGGAGCTGTTTTTT. This encodes CATDSSGPNTGELFF. J is TRBJ2-2 and V is TRBV24-1; TRBD2 agrees at 8 bases. The ends lost 9 bases at V and 0 bases at J; junction bases unmatched: 5. The CDR3 loop spans 15 amino acids. Germline CDR1 KGHDR, CDR2 SFDVKD.

The chain employs TRBV10-3 and TRBJ1-3, with D tentatively TRBD1 (5 bases). Germline CDR1 is ENHRY and CDR2 is SYGVKD. Trimming pared 10 bases from V and 0 bases from J, leaving 16 bases between. The CDR3 is 15 residues long. The CDR3: CATWGGGNSGNTIYF. Written as DNA, the CDR3 is TGTGCCACCTGGGGGGGTGGCAACTCTGGAAACACCATATATTTT.

The CDR3 protein is CASSILSSGANVLTF. The CDR3 coding sequence is TGTGCCAGTAGTATACTCAGCTCTGGGGCCAACGTCCTGACTTTC. The chain employs TRBV19 and TRBJ2-6; D is uncertain. V lost 2 bases and J lost 0, with 5 bases in between. This CDR3 has 15 residues. CDR1 is LNHDA and CDR2 is SQIVND in the germline V gene (reference sequence).

This chain joins TRBV4-2 and TRBJ2-1; D gene unclear. Germline lookup yields CDR1 LGHNA and CDR2 YNFKEQ. The CDR3 length is 17 residues. The V end was cut by 0 bases, the J end by 2 bases, with 14 bases between. CDR3 residues: CASSQDLASATYNEQFF. The CDR3 bases are TGTGCCAGCAGCCAAGATCTGGCTTCAGCGACCTACAATGAGCAGTTCTTC.

The gene calls are TRBV7-8 and TRBJ2-7, with TRBD1 as a possible D gene (5 bases). The CDR3 runs to 13 residues. Trimming pared 3 bases from V and 6 bases from J, leaving 12 bases between. Per the germline V gene, CDR1 is SGHVS and CDR2 is FQNEAQ. Here the CDR3 reads CASSLGPSPEQYF. The CDR3 nucleotides read TGTGCCAGCAGCTTGGGGCCTAGTCCCGAGCAGTACTTC.

V is TRBV6-6 and J is TRBJ2-1; D gene ambiguous. The V end lost 6 bases, the J end lost 4 bases, and 7 bases lay between the germline ends. Germline V gene data show CDR1 as MNHNY and CDR2 as SVGAGI (reference sequence). The CDR3 spans 12 residues. The CDR3 here is CASRADYNEQFF. The CDR3 DNA reads as TGTGCCAGCAGGGCGGATTACAATGAGCAGTTCTTC.

This chain joins TRBV7-8 and TRBJ1-2; 7 nucleotides align to TRBD1. Germline CDR1 and CDR2: SGHVS and FQNEAQ. V lost 5 bases to trimming and J lost 8 bases; unmatched junction nucleotides: 11. The CDR3 contains 14 residues. CDR3 region: CASSQMDRPLGYTF. CDR3 nucleotides: TGTGCCAGCAGCCAGATGGACAGGCCCCTAGGCTACACCTTC.

The chain employs TRBV19 and TRBJ1-5; 10 nucleotides line up with TRBD1. Germline V CDR1 and CDR2: LNHDA, SQIVND (reference sequence). CDR3 length: 16 amino acids. V shed 5 bases and J 4 bases; nucleotides not matched to a gene: 8. CDR3 sequence: CASSPRDRGENQPQHF. The CDR3 DNA is TGTGCCAGTAGTCCTCGGGACAGGGGAGAAAATCAGCCCCAGCATTTT.

The chain joins TRBV28 to TRBJ2-3; TRBD2 matches 7 bases. The CDR3 has 15 amino acids. CDR1 and CDR2 (germline): MDHEN, SYDVKM. V lost 8 bases and J lost 7; bases outside the gene matches: 15. DNA of the CDR3: TGTGCCAGCTCCGAAGGGGAGGGGCCAGTCTATACGCAGTATTTT. This translates into CASSEGEGPVYTQYF.

The rearrangement uses TRBV13 and TRBJ1-2, with 9 bases fitting TRBD1. This CDR3 contains 14 residues. V shed 5 bases and J 3 bases; nucleotides not matched to a gene: 4. CDR1 is PRHDT and CDR2 is FYEKMQ in the germline V gene (reference sequence). CDR3 loop: CASSPDRGYYGYTF. CDR3 in DNA: TGTGCCAGCAGCCCGGACAGGGGATACTATGGCTACACCTTC.

This clone appeared a few times. The chain is built from TRBV7-3 and TRBJ2-3, with 10 positions matching TRBD1. After removal of 3 bases from V and 6 bases from J, the junction contained 3 bases not matched to a gene. Per the germline V gene, CDR1 is SGHTA and CDR2 is FQGTGA. This CDR3 is built from 14 residues. The CDR3 sequence: CASSLTGGRDTQYF. DNA of the CDR3: TGTGCCAGCAGCTTGACAGGGGGCCGCGATACGCAGTATTTT.

V is TRBV6-1 and J is TRBJ1-2, with D possibly being TRBD1 (5 bases). The CDR3 has 15 residues. Germline assignment: CDR1 MNHNS and CDR2 SASEGT. Trimming cost V 5 bases and J 6 bases, with 19 bases left between them. The CDR3 loop is CASSSTTGGEDGYTF. CDR3 DNA sequence: TGTGCCAGCAGTTCCACCACGGGGGGGGAGGATGGCTACACCTTC.

The chain carries TRBV10-3 and TRBJ2-2; 8 nucleotides line up with TRBD1. The ends lost 5 bases at V and 4 bases at J; junction bases unmatched: 6. Looked up from germline, CDR1 is ENHRY and CDR2 is SYGVKD. This CDR3 spans 15 amino acids. This chain's CDR3 is CAISQGAGSTGELFF. CDR3 in DNA: TGTGCCATCAGTCAGGGGGCAGGGAGCACCGGGGAGCTGTTTTTT.

The chain carries TRBV28 and TRBJ2-2; TRBD2 aligns across 10 bases. Trimming removed 5 bases from V and 2 bases from J; junction bases left unmatched: 8. The CDR3 runs 17 residues. The germline CDR1 and CDR2 sequences are MDHEN and SYDVKM. CDR3 in amino acids: CASSRRTSGDNTGELFF. The DNA for the CDR3 is TGTGCCAGCAGTCGGAGGACTAGCGGAGATAACACCGGGGAGCTGTTTTTT.

The rearrangement links TRBV11-2 to TRBJ1-3; 9 bases are shared with TRBD1. Germline values: CDR1 SGHAT, CDR2 FQNNGV. V lost 6 bases to trimming and J lost 6 bases; unmatched junction nucleotides: 3. The length of the CDR3 is 13 residues. The CDR3 spells CASSLQGANTIYF. The CDR3 DNA reads as TGTGCCAGCAGTCTACAGGGGGCAAACACCATATATTTT. Full variable domain (missing parts from reference TRBV11-2 and TRBJ1-3): EAGVAQSPRYKIIEKRQSVAFWCNPISGHATLYWYQQILGQGPKLLIQFQNNGVVDDSQLPKDRFSAERLKGVDSTLKIQPAKLEDSAVYLCASSLQGANTIYFGEGSWLTVV.